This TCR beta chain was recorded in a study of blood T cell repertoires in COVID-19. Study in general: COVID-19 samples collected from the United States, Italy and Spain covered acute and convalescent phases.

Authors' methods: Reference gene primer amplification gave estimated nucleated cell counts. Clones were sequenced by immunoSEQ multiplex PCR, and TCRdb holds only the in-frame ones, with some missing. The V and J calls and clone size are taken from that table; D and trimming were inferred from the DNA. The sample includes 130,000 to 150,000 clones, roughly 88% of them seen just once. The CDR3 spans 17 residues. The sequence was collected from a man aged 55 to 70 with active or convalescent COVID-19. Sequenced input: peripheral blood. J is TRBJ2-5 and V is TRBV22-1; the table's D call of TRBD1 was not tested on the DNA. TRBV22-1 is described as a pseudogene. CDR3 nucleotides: TGTCCTGGGAGAGCACGTCTTCGGGACAGGGGACAAGAGACCCAGTACTTC. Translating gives CPGRARLRDRGQETQYF.